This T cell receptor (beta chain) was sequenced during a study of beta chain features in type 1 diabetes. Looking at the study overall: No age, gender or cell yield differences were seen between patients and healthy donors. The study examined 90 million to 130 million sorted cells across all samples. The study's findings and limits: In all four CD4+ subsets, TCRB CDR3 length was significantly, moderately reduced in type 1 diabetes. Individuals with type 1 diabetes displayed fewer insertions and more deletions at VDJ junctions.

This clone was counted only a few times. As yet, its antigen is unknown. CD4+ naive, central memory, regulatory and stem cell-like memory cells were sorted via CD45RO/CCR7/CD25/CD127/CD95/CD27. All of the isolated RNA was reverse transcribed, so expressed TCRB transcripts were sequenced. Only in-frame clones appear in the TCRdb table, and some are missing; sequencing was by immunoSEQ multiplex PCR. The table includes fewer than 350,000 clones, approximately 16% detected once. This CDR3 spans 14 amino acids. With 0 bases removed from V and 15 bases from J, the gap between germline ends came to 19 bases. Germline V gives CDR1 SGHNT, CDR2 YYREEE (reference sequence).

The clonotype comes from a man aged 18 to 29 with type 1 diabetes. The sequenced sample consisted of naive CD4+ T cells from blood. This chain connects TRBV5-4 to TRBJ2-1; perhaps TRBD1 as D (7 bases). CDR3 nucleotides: TGTGCCAGCAGCTTGGGGGGCCAGGGGGGCTCGTTGTTCTTC. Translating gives CASSLGGQGGSLFF.